The 18 T cell receptor beta chains reported below all come from one sample, sequenced in a study of T cell repertoires in cytomegalovirus infection. TCRdb passed the reads through MiXCR, listing each CDR3 protein once. Here the sample spans roughly 120,000 distinct CDR3 sequences, around a tenth being singletons. No antigen has been identified for these receptors. Sample: PBMCs, sequenced either directly or after in vitro stimulation (not recorded which). Every receptor here comes from a human donor in good health (CMV status not recorded). Some clones in this sample may be carry-over from other donors' samples.

This clonotype was detected ten times or more. This rearrangement joins TRBV12-3 or TRBV12-4 to TRBJ2-1; TRBD2 agrees at 7 bases. Trimming at V came to 3 bases and at J to 7 bases, leaving 12 bases not matched to a gene. The CDR3 runs to 16 residues. CDR3 in DNA: TGTGCCAGCAGTTTGCCGGGCGGGAGTTGGCGGAATGAGCAGTTCTTC. This sequence encodes CASSLPGGSWRNEQFF.

This clonotype showed up many times. The chain combines TRBV27 with TRBJ2-7; possible D gene TRBD1, 5 bases. Deletions cut 5 bases from V and 5 bases from J, with 16 bases between. The germline gives CDR1 MNHEY, CDR2 SMNVEV (reference sequence). The CDR3 runs 14 residues. CDR3 in amino acids: CASSLSDSSDEQYF. Here the CDR3 DNA reads TGTGCCAGCAGTCTTTCTGACAGTTCCGACGAGCAGTACTTC.

This clonotype has just a few counts. The chain uses TRBV27 and TRBJ1-5; D is perhaps TRBD1 (5 bases). This CDR3 has 16 residues. V dropped 0 bases and J dropped 3 bases, with 12 bases sitting between them. CDR1 and CDR2 (germline): MNHEY, SMNVEV (reference sequence). CDR3: CASSLSWGGINQPQHF. DNA of the CDR3: TGTGCCAGCAGTTTATCCTGGGGGGGGATCAATCAGCCCCAGCATTTT.

This rearrangement joins TRBV7-2 to TRBJ1-2, with a possible D match to TRBD1 (5 bases). Germline V CDR1 and CDR2: SGHTA, FQGNSA. V was clipped by 7 bases and J by 4 bases, with 19 bases between them. This CDR3 contains 15 residues. CDR3 region: CASTLSQGQVYGYTF. The DNA for the CDR3 is TGTGCCAGCACTCTCTCCCAGGGCCAAGTCTATGGCTACACCTTC.

This clonotype was counted between two and nine times. This sequence joins TRBV29-1 and TRBJ2-3; tentatively, D is TRBD1 (5 bases). Germline V gene sequence: CDR1 SQVTM, CDR2 ANQGSEA. The V gene lost 4 bases and the J gene lost 4 bases, with 12 bases spanning the gap. The CDR3 spans 13 residues. The CDR3 reads CSVGQGLADTQYF. CDR3 sequence (DNA): TGCAGCGTTGGGCAGGGCCTGGCAGATACGCAGTATTTT.

This CDR3 reads CASTGGGLETQYF. CDR3 bases: TGTGCCAGCACTGGGGGGGGGCTCGAGACCCAGTACTTC. This chain connects TRBV11-2 to TRBJ2-5, with a possible D match to TRBD2 (7 bases). This CDR3 comprises 13 residues. Trimming removed 7 bases from V and 5 bases from J, with 14 bases in between. The V gene's germline CDR1 is SGHAT and CDR2 FQNNGV.

Concerning this clonotype itself: Given the absence of the conserved phenylalanine or tryptophan at the CDR3 end, a read error is likely. V usage is TRBV7-9 and J usage is TRBJ2-7; D not certain. V gave up 2 bases and J gave up 1 base, with 12 bases separating them. This CDR3 has 15 residues. Per the germline V gene, CDR1 is SEHNR and CDR2 is FQNEAQ (reference sequence). CDR3 sequence reads: CASSLSAGFSYEQYS. The CDR3 DNA is TGTGCCAGCAGCTTAAGCGCAGGTTTTTCCTACGAGCAGTACTCC.

There are many counts of this clonotype. The V gene is TRBV7-9, the J gene TRBJ2-1, with 11 bases that match TRBD2. The germline V gene encodes CDR1 SEHNR and CDR2 FQNEAQ (reference sequence). V lost 7 bases, J lost 10 bases, and 18 bases stayed unmatched. The CDR3 has 17 amino acids. The CDR3 here is CASNPGGVLAGAEEQFF. In DNA form, the CDR3 reads TGTGCCAGCAACCCGGGGGGGGTACTAGCGGGAGCGGAGGAGCAGTTCTTC.

This clonotype was seen repeatedly, ten times or more. V is TRBV7-2 and J is TRBJ1-2; perhaps TRBD1 as D (5 bases). V lost 0 bases, J lost 4 bases, and 9 bases lay in between. Per the germline V gene, CDR1 is SGHTA and CDR2 is FQGNSA. CDR3 length equals 14 residues. CDR3 loop: CASSLARGGYGYTF. CDR3 in DNA: TGTGCCAGCAGCTTAGCGCGTGGGGGCTATGGCTACACCTTC. Full variable domain (missing parts from reference TRBV7-2 and TRBJ1-2): GAGVSQSPSNKVTEKGKDVELRCDPISGHTALYWYRQSLGQGLEFLIYFQGNSAPDKSGLPSDRFSAERTGGSVSTLTIQRTQQEDSAVYLCASSLARGGYGYTFGSGTRLTVV.

The chain joins TRBV20-1 to TRBJ2-4; 12 nucleotides line up with TRBD2. CDR3 size: 13 residues. The germline V gene encodes CDR1 DFQATT and CDR2 SNEGSKA (reference sequence). Germline trimming cut 6 bases from V and 8 bases from J; bases unmatched to any gene: 5. The CDR3 nucleotides are TGCAGTGCCAGGACTAGCGGGGATCACATTCAGTACTTC. It translates to CSARTSGDHIQYF.

This clonotype was seen repeatedly, ten times or more. The chain recombines TRBV2 with TRBJ2-5; 9 positions match TRBD2. The CDR3 spans 17 residues. V shed 5 bases and J 4 bases; nucleotides not matched to a gene: 14. The germline V gene encodes CDR1 SNHLY and CDR2 FYNNEI. DNA of the CDR3: TGTGCCAGCAGTTCAGGAGCGGGAGGCCGAGTGGGAGAGACCCAGTACTTC. Encoded protein: CASSSGAGGRVGETQYF.

The chain carries TRBV4-3 and TRBJ2-5; D is unclear. Germline CDR1 is LGHNA and CDR2 is YSLEER. The CDR3 sequence is 15 residues long. Trimming removed 0 bases from V and 6 bases from J, with 14 bases in between. The CDR3 DNA is TGCGCCAGCAGCCAAGAAATCGCTAGGCACAAGACCCAGTACTTC. Its translation: CASSQEIARHKTQYF.

This clonotype was observed many times. The chain is built from TRBV11-2 and TRBJ1-4; D possibly corresponds to TRBD1 (6 bases). The CDR3 covers 15 residues. Trimming removed 3 bases from V and 8 bases from J, with 16 bases in between. Germline CDR1 and CDR2: SGHAT and FQNNGV. In nucleotides, the CDR3 is TGTGCCAGCAGCTTTCTTCTTCGGACAGACGAAAAACTGTTTTTT. Translation: CASSFLLRTDEKLFF.

This clonotype has a count of ten or more. The chain has TRBV6-5 and TRBJ2-3, with TRBD2 matching over 11 bases. V trimming: 0 bases; J trimming: 5 bases; junction bases outside the gene matches: 1. This CDR3 has 15 residues. Germline lookup yields CDR1 MNHEY and CDR2 SVGAGI. CDR3 sequence (DNA): TGTGCCAGCAGTTACTCAACTAGCGGGAGAGATACGCAGTATTTT. Translation: CASSYSTSGRDTQYF.

In its sample, this clonotype was seen a few times. The chain has TRBV5-1 and TRBJ1-3; 7 positions agree with TRBD1. CDR1 is SGHRS, CDR2 YFSETQ, per germline. V trimming: 3 bases; J trimming: 0 bases; junction bases outside the gene matches: 6. This CDR3 spans 16 amino acids. The CDR3 region is CASSSGTATSGNTIYF. Here the CDR3 DNA reads TGCGCCAGCAGCTCCGGGACAGCGACCTCTGGAAACACCATATATTTT.

The V and J genes are TRBV14 and TRBJ2-5; the D is unclear. V was shortened by 6 bases and J by 1 base, with 12 bases between the two germline ends. The CDR3 contains 14 residues. Germline CDR1 reads SGHDN; CDR2 reads FVKESK. The CDR3 DNA reads TGTGCCAGCAGACGAATCGGCATCCAAGAGACCCAGTACTTC. Encoded protein: CASRRIGIQETQYF.

This clonotype was counted at least ten times. The chain carries TRBV7-2 and TRBJ2-7, with D tentatively TRBD2 (5 bases). V lost 7 bases, J lost 5 bases, and 18 bases lay in between. The germline V gene encodes CDR1 SGHTA and CDR2 FQGNSA. This CDR3 region has 14 residues. CDR3 sequence reads: CASNKGGFDDEQYF. CDR3 bases: TGTGCCAGCAACAAAGGAGGATTTGACGACGAGCAGTACTTC. Filled out from reference TRBV7-2 and TRBJ2-7, the complete variable domain reads GAGVSQSPSNKVTEKGKDVELRCDPISGHTALYWYRQSLGQGLEFLIYFQGNSAPDKSGLPSDRFSAERTGGSVSTLTIQRTQQEDSAVYLCASNKGGFDDEQYFGPGTRLTVT.

In its sample, this clonotype was seen many times. V and J are TRBV6-6 and TRBJ1-2; no clear D. The CDR3 is 11 amino acids. The V gene lost 6 bases and the J gene lost 6 bases, with 8 bases spanning the gap. The V gene's germline CDR1 is MNHNY and CDR2 SVGAGI (reference sequence). As DNA, the CDR3 is TGTGCCAGCAGGAAATTCGATGGCTACACCTTC. Protein: CASRKFDGYTF.